The rows below give T cell receptor beta chains drawn from one sample of a study of T-cell memory formation after mild COVID-19. TCRdb re-derived calls from the 5' RACE reads in MiXCR, one entry per CDR3 protein. The sample lists 450,000 or so distinct CDR3 sequences, around a quarter occurring once. Sequenced material: PBMCs or a T cell subset sorted from them (not recorded which). The receptors derive from an adult woman who had mild COVID-19 (a few samples of this study predate the infection). Cell type and time point are not known. The CDR3 runs from the conserved cysteine through the conserved F or W. D genes are given only for firm matches. Size values are once, few and many counts, or a class for expanded clones, and some rows have none.

j_call: TRBJ1-2; v_call: TRBV4-1; clone_size: .; d_call: .; cdr3_nt: TGCGCCAGCAGCCAAGATTTGAGGATACAGTATGGCTACACCTTC; cdr3_aa: CASSQDLRIQYGYTF
j_call: TRBJ1-4; v_call: TRBV4-2; clone_size: few; d_call: TRBD1; cdr3_nt: TGTGCCAGCAGCGCATTACAGGGGGCTAATGAAAAACTGTTTTTT; cdr3_aa: CASSALQGANEKLFF
j_call: TRBJ1-5; v_call: TRBV29-1; clone_size: .; d_call: .; cdr3_nt: TGCAGCGTTGCGCAGAGTGACAATCAGCCCCAGCATTTT; cdr3_aa: CSVAQSDNQPQHF
j_call: TRBJ2-2; v_call: TRBV25-1; clone_size: .; d_call: .; cdr3_nt: TGTGCCAGCAGGGGGGGACAGTCAGGCGGGGAGCTGTTTTTT; cdr3_aa: CASRGGQSGGELFF
j_call: TRBJ2-1; v_call: TRBV5-1; clone_size: .; d_call: .; cdr3_nt: TGCGCCAGCAGCTTGTTACAGACCCTAGGGAATGAGCAGTTCTTC; cdr3_aa: CASSLLQTLGNEQFF
j_call: TRBJ1-1; v_call: TRBV7-9; clone_size: .; d_call: .; cdr3_nt: TGTGCCAGCAGCTTTGGTGGGACGGCGACCACTGAAGCTTTCTTT; cdr3_aa: CASSFGGTATTEAFF
j_call: TRBJ1-4; v_call: TRBV9; clone_size: .; d_call: .; cdr3_nt: TGTGCCAGCAGCGTAGCCACAGGAGTTAATGAAAAACTGTTTTTT; cdr3_aa: CASSVATGVNEKLFF
j_call: TRBJ2-3; v_call: TRBV20-1; clone_size: .; d_call: .; cdr3_nt: TGCAGTGCTCCCGACGTTGACCGGACGAGCACAGATACGCAGTATTTT; cdr3_aa: CSAPDVDRTSTDTQYF
j_call: TRBJ1-2; v_call: TRBV6-1; clone_size: .; d_call: .; cdr3_nt: TGTGCCAGCAGCTGGACTGCGGGCTACACCTTC; cdr3_aa: CASSWTAGYTF
j_call: TRBJ2-7; v_call: TRBV3-1; clone_size: few; d_call: .; cdr3_nt: TGTGCCAGCAGCCAAGGTGGTGGGGGGGCCAGTGAGCAGTACTTC; cdr3_aa: CASSQGGGGASEQYF
j_call: TRBJ2-1; v_call: TRBV7-9; clone_size: .; d_call: TRBD1; cdr3_nt: TGTGCCAGCAGCTCCCGGGACAGGGGGCTGGATGAGCAGTTCTTC; cdr3_aa: CASSSRDRGLDEQFF
j_call: TRBJ2-7; v_call: TRBV18; clone_size: few; d_call: TRBD2; cdr3_nt: TGTGCCAGCTTGGTAGCGGGAGGTCAACTTAGCGAGCAGTACTTC; cdr3_aa: CASLVAGGQLSEQYF
j_call: TRBJ2-7; v_call: TRBV2; clone_size: .; d_call: .; cdr3_nt: TGTGCCAGCAGTGGCGGGGACTCCAACTCCTACGAGCAGTACTTC; cdr3_aa: CASSGGDSNSYEQYF
j_call: TRBJ2-3; v_call: TRBV5-1; clone_size: few; d_call: TRBD2; cdr3_nt: TGCGCCAGCAGCTTGGGGCCGGGACTAGCGGGAGATGTTGCAGATACGCAGTATTTT; cdr3_aa: CASSLGPGLAGDVADTQYF
j_call: TRBJ2-7; v_call: TRBV7-2; clone_size: few; d_call: TRBD2; cdr3_nt: TGTGCCAGCAGCCCGACTAGCGGGTACTCCTACGAGCAGTACTTC; cdr3_aa: CASSPTSGYSYEQYF
j_call: TRBJ1-6; v_call: TRBV29-1; clone_size: few; d_call: .; cdr3_nt: TGCAGCCTCGAAGGGCAGGGATATTCACCCCTCCACTTT; cdr3_aa: CSLEGQGYSPLHF
j_call: TRBJ2-2; v_call: TRBV7-6; clone_size: .; d_call: TRBD1; cdr3_nt: TGTGCCAGCAGCAGCGGACAGGGGGCCAGAGGCGGGGAGCTGTTTTTT; cdr3_aa: CASSSGQGARGGELFF
j_call: TRBJ2-7; v_call: TRBV6-6; clone_size: .; d_call: TRBD1; cdr3_nt: TGTGCCAGCAGGGATCAAGTTGGGACAGCCAATGATGCCTACGAGCAGTACTTC; cdr3_aa: CASRDQVGTANDAYEQYF
j_call: TRBJ2-3; v_call: TRBV4-2; clone_size: .; d_call: .; cdr3_nt: TGTGCCAGCAGCCAAGATCAGGGCCGGTTCACAGATACGCAGTATTTT; cdr3_aa: CASSQDQGRFTDTQYF
j_call: TRBJ2-1; v_call: TRBV20-1; clone_size: many; d_call: TRBD1; cdr3_nt: TGCAGTGCTGACTCCACCGGGACAGGGCTAAATGAGCAGTTCTTC; cdr3_aa: CSADSTGTGLNEQFF
j_call: TRBJ2-7; v_call: TRBV5-1; clone_size: .; d_call: TRBD1; cdr3_nt: TGCGCCAGCAGCTTTCAGCCGGGACAGGGGCGGCACGAGCAGTACTTC; cdr3_aa: CASSFQPGQGRHEQYF
j_call: TRBJ2-1; v_call: TRBV3-1; clone_size: few; d_call: TRBD2; cdr3_nt: TGTGCCAGCAGCCAAGATTCGACTAGCGTGAGCTCCTACAATGAGCAGTTCTTC; cdr3_aa: CASSQDSTSVSSYNEQFF
j_call: TRBJ1-1; v_call: TRBV6-6; clone_size: .; d_call: .; cdr3_nt: TGTGCCAGCAGTTACCGGACACTGGACAGAAACACTGAAGCTTTCTTT; cdr3_aa: CASSYRTLDRNTEAFF
j_call: TRBJ2-7; v_call: TRBV7-8; clone_size: few; d_call: TRBD2; cdr3_nt: TGTGCCAGCAGCTTAGGAGTAGCGGGGACCTACGAGCAGTACTTC; cdr3_aa: CASSLGVAGTYEQYF
j_call: TRBJ2-1; v_call: TRBV6-5; clone_size: few; d_call: .; cdr3_nt: TGTGCCAGCAGCGCCCCAGGGGCAAATGAGCAGTTCTTC; cdr3_aa: CASSAPGANEQFF
j_call: TRBJ2-2; v_call: TRBV7-9; clone_size: .; d_call: TRBD1; cdr3_nt: TGTGCCAGCAGCTCTAACAGGGGGCGGAGGCCCGGGGAGCTGTTTTTT; cdr3_aa: CASSSNRGRRPGELFF
j_call: TRBJ2-3; v_call: TRBV6-2/TRBV6-3; clone_size: once; d_call: .; cdr3_nt: TGTGCCAGCAGTAGAGGACGGTCTTCAGGCAGCACAGATACGCAGTATTTT; cdr3_aa: CASSRGRSSGSTDTQYF
j_call: TRBJ1-1; v_call: TRBV19; clone_size: few; d_call: .; cdr3_nt: TGTGCCAGTAGTACCCGGATGAACACTGAAGCTTTCTTT; cdr3_aa: CASSTRMNTEAFF
j_call: TRBJ2-2; v_call: TRBV29-1; clone_size: .; d_call: .; cdr3_nt: TGCAGCGTTGTCAGGGACGTTGTAAGCGGGGAGCTGTTTTTT; cdr3_aa: CSVVRDVVSGELFF
j_call: TRBJ1-4; v_call: TRBV6-1; clone_size: few; d_call: TRBD1; cdr3_nt: TGTGCCAGCAGTGAGGTACAGGGGGCAGCTGAAAAACTGTTTTTT; cdr3_aa: CASSEVQGAAEKLFF
j_call: TRBJ2-2; v_call: TRBV3-1; clone_size: .; d_call: .; cdr3_nt: TGTGCCAGCAGCCAAGTCGTTCGAGGCACCGGGGAGCTGTTTTTT; cdr3_aa: CASSQVVRGTGELFF
j_call: TRBJ2-3; v_call: TRBV20-1; clone_size: few; d_call: TRBD2; cdr3_nt: TGCAGTGCTAGAGTATCATATCGGGGGGCAGATACGCAGTATTTT; cdr3_aa: CSARVSYRGADTQYF
j_call: TRBJ2-2; v_call: TRBV20-1; clone_size: .; d_call: .; cdr3_nt: TGCAGGGCCCCGGTGGGAACGAACACCGGGGAGCTGTTTTTT; cdr3_aa: CRAPVGTNTGELFF
j_call: TRBJ2-1; v_call: TRBV5-1; clone_size: few; d_call: .; cdr3_nt: TGCGCCAGCAGCGTAAACAGGCAAAAAGAGCAGTTCTTC; cdr3_aa: CASSVNRQKEQFF
j_call: TRBJ2-7; v_call: TRBV9; clone_size: .; d_call: .; cdr3_nt: TGTGCCAGCAGCGCGACGCACATAGGGCACGAGCAGTACTTC; cdr3_aa: CASSATHIGHEQYF
j_call: TRBJ2-1; v_call: TRBV29-1; clone_size: .; d_call: TRBD2; cdr3_nt: TGCAGCGTTGTCAGTCTAGGGAGGGCCTACAATGAGCAGTTCTTC; cdr3_aa: CSVVSLGRAYNEQFF
j_call: TRBJ2-3; v_call: TRBV12-3/TRBV12-4; clone_size: few; d_call: TRBD2; cdr3_nt: TGTGCCAGCAGCCCATCGGGACTAGCGGATAGCACAGATACGCAGTATTTT; cdr3_aa: CASSPSGLADSTDTQYF
j_call: TRBJ2-1; v_call: TRBV5-1; clone_size: many; d_call: .; cdr3_nt: TGCGCCAGCAGCTTTCGGGACGGCTCCTACAATGAGCAGTTCTTC; cdr3_aa: CASSFRDGSYNEQFF
j_call: TRBJ2-3; v_call: TRBV7-8; clone_size: .; d_call: TRBD2; cdr3_nt: TGTGCCAGCTGGAGCGGGAAGACGCAGTATTTT; cdr3_aa: CASWSGKTQYF
j_call: TRBJ2-2; v_call: TRBV20-1; clone_size: .; d_call: TRBD2; cdr3_nt: TGCAGTGCTACCGGGACTAGCGGGAACACCGGGGAGCTGTTTTTT; cdr3_aa: CSATGTSGNTGELFF
j_call: TRBJ2-7; v_call: TRBV12-3/TRBV12-4; clone_size: .; d_call: .; cdr3_nt: TGTGCCAGCAGTTTGGGACGGCATTTGGAGCAGTACTTC; cdr3_aa: CASSLGRHLEQYF
j_call: TRBJ2-7; v_call: TRBV4-3; clone_size: few; d_call: .; cdr3_nt: TGCGCCAGCAGCCAAGAAGCGTGGGCCTACGAGCAGTACTTC; cdr3_aa: CASSQEAWAYEQYF
j_call: TRBJ1-5; v_call: TRBV6-5; clone_size: .; d_call: .; cdr3_nt: TGTGCCAGCAGTTACGGGGGAGGGCTCAATCAGCCCCAGCATTTT; cdr3_aa: CASSYGGGLNQPQHF
j_call: TRBJ2-5; v_call: TRBV12-5; clone_size: .; d_call: TRBD1; cdr3_nt: TGTGCTAGTGGTTTGGCCTCTGACAGGGACCAAGAGACCCAGTACTTC; cdr3_aa: CASGLASDRDQETQYF
j_call: TRBJ2-3; v_call: TRBV7-9; clone_size: few; d_call: .; cdr3_nt: TGTGCCGCAAGGTCGTCCCCAGATACGCAGTATTTT; cdr3_aa: CAARSSPDTQYF
j_call: TRBJ1-5; v_call: TRBV20-1; clone_size: few; d_call: .; cdr3_nt: TGCAGTGCTAGTTCCGGGACCTCCAGGGGCAATCAGCCCCAGCATTTT; cdr3_aa: CSASSGTSRGNQPQHF
j_call: TRBJ1-3; v_call: TRBV9; clone_size: many; d_call: TRBD1; cdr3_nt: TGTGCCAGCAGCGTAGACGCAGGGGGTACGGGAAACACCATATATTTT; cdr3_aa: CASSVDAGGTGNTIYF
j_call: TRBJ2-1; v_call: TRBV24-1; clone_size: .; d_call: TRBD2; cdr3_nt: TGTGCCACCAGTGACACGGCGCTAGCGGGAGGGCCTCGCAATGAGCAGTTCTTC; cdr3_aa: CATSDTALAGGPRNEQFF
j_call: TRBJ2-7; v_call: TRBV20-1; clone_size: many; d_call: TRBD2; cdr3_nt: TGCAGTGCCCCGGGAGCGGGGGTGGGGCAGTACTTC; cdr3_aa: CSAPGAGVGQYF